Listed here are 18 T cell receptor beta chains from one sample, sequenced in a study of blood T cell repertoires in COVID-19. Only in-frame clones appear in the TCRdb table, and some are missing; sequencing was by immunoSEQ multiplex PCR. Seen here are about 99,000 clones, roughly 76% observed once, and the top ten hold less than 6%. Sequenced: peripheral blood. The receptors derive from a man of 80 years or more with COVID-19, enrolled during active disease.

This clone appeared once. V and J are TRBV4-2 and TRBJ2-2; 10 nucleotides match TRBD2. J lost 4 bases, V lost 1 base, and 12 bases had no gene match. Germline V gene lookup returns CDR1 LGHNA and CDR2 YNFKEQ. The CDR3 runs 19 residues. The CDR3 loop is CASSQVSASGRMSTGELFF. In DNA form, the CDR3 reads TGTGCCAGCAGCCAAGTATCTGCTAGCGGGAGAATGAGCACCGGGGAGCTGTTTTTT.

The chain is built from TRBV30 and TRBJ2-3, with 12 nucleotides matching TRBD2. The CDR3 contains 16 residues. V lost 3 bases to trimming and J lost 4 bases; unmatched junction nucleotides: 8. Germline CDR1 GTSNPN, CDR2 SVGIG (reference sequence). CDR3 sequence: CAWSPPLAGGADTQYF. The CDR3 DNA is TGTGCCTGGAGCCCCCCGCTAGCGGGGGGGGCAGATACGCAGTATTTT.

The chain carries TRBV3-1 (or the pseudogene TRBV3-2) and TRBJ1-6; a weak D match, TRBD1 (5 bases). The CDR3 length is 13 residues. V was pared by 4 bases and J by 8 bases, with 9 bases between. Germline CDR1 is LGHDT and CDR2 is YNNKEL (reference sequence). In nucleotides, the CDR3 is TGTGCCAGCAGCCCTACGACAGATTCACCCCTCCACTTT. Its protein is CASSPTTDSPLHF.

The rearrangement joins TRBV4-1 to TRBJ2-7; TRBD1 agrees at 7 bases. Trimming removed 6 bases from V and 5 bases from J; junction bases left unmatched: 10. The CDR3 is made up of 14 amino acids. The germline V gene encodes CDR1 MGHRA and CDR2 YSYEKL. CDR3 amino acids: CASRHKGQYDEQYF. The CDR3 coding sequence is TGCGCCAGCAGACATAAGGGACAGTACGACGAGCAGTACTTC.

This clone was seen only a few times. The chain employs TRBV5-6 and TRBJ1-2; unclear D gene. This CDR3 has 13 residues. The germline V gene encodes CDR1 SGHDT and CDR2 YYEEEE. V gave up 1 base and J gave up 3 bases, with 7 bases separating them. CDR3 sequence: CASSLLTDYGYTF. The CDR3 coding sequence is TGTGCCAGCAGCTTGTTAACAGACTATGGCTACACCTTC.

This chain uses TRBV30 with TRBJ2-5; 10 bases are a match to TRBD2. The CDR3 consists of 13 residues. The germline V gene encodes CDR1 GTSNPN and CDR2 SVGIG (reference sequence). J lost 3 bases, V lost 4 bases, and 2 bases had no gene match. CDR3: CAWMSGGEETQYF. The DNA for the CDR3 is TGTGCCTGGATGAGCGGGGGGGAAGAGACCCAGTACTTC.

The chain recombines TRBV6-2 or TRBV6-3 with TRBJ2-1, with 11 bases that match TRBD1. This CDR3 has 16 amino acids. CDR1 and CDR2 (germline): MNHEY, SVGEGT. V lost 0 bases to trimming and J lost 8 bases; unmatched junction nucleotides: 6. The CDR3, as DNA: TGTGCCAGCAGTTACTCTCCTGGGACAGGGGGAGATGAGCAGTTCTTC. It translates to CASSYSPGTGGDEQFF.

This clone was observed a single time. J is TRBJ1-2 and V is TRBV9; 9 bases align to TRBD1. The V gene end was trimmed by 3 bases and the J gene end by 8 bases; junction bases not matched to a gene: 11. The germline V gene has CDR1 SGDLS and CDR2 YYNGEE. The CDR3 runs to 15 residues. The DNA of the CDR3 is TGTGCCAGCAGCGCCCTCCTACAGGGGGCGGGCGGCTACACCTTC. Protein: CASSALLQGAGGYTF.

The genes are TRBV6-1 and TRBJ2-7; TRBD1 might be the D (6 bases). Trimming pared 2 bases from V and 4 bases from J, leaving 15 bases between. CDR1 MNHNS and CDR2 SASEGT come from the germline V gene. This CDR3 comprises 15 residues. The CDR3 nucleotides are TGTGCCAGCAGTGAATCTTCCCCAGGGACATACGAGCAGTACTTC. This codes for CASSESSPGTYEQYF.

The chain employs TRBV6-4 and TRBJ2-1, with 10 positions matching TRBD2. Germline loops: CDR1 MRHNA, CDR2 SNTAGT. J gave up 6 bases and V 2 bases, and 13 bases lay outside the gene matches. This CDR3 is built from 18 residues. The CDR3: CASSDRGLPAGGLNEQFF. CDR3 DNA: TGTGCCAGCAGTGACCGTGGTTTGCCAGCGGGAGGGCTCAATGAGCAGTTCTTC.

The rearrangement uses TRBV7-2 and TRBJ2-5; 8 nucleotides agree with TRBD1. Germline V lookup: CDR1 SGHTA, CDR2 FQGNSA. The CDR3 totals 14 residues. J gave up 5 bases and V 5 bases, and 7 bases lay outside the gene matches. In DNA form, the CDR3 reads TGTGCCAGCAGCCCAAGGACAGGGAGGGAGACCCAGTACTTC. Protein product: CASSPRTGRETQYF. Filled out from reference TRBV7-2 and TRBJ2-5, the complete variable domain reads GAGVSQSPSNKVTEKGKDVELRCDPISGHTALYWYRQSLGQGLEFLIYFQGNSAPDKSGLPSDRFSAERTGGSVSTLTIQRTQQEDSAVYLCASSPRTGRETQYFGPGTRLLVL.

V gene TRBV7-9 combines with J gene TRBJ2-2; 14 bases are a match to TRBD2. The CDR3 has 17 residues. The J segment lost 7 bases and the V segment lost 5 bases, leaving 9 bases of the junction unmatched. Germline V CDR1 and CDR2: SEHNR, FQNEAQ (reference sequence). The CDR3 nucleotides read TGTGCCAGCAGCCCCGGGACTAGCGGGAGTCGAGGCGGGGAGCTGTTTTTT. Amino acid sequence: CASSPGTSGSRGGELFF.

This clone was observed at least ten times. This chain's CDR3 is CASSHGWATGDGGELFF. As DNA, the CDR3 is TGTGCCAGCAGCCATGGGTGGGCCACAGGGGACGGCGGGGAGCTGTTTTTT. The chain recombines TRBV5-4 with TRBJ2-2; 7 nucleotides align to TRBD1. The CDR3 spans 17 residues. Trimming removed 4 bases from V and 7 bases from J; junction bases left unmatched: 16. Germline V lookup: CDR1 SGHNT, CDR2 YYREEE (reference sequence).

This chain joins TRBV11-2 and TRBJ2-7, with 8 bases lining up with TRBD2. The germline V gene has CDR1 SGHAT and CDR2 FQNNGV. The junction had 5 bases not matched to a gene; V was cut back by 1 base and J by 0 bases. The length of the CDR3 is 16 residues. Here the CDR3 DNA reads TGTGCCAGCAGCTTAGGAGCCGGGACTAGCTCCTACGAGCAGTACTTC. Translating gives CASSLGAGTSSYEQYF. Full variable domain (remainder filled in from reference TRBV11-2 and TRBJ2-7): EAGVAQSPRYKIIEKRQSVAFWCNPISGHATLYWYQQILGQGPKLLIQFQNNGVVDDSQLPKDRFSAERLKGVDSTLKIQPAKLEDSAVYLCASSLGAGTSSYEQYFGPGTRLTVT.

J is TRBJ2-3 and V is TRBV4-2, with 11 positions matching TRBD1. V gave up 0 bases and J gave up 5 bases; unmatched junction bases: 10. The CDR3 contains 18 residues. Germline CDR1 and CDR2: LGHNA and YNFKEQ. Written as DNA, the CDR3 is TGTGCCAGCAGCCAAGAGGGGACTTGGACAGGGGGCTTAGATACGCAGTATTTT. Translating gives CASSQEGTWTGGLDTQYF.

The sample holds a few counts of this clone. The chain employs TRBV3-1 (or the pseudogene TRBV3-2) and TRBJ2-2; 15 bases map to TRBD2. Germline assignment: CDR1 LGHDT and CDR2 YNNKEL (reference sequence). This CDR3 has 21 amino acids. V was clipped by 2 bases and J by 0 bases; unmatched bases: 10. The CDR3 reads CASSQCSGLAGGTANTGELFF. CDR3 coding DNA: TGTGCCAGCAGCCAATGTTCGGGACTAGCGGGGGGTACCGCGAACACCGGGGAGCTGTTTTTT.

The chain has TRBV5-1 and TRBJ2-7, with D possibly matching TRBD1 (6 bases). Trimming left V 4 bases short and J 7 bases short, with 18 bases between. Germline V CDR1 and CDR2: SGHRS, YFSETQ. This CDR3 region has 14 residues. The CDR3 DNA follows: TGCGCCAGCAGCCTCCAGGGGTCTCAAGTAGAGCAGTACTTC. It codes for CASSLQGSQVEQYF.

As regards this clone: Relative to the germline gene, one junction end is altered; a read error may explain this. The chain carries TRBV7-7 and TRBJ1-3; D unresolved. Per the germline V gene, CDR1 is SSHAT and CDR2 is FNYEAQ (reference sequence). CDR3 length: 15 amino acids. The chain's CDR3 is CASSPSSGSGNTIYF. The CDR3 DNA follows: TGTGCTAGCAGCCCCAGCTCGGGGTCTGGAAACACCATATATTTT.